The entry below gives a single T cell receptor (beta chain) sequence along with its context. Its antigen is unidentified. The record originates from a study of PD-1 blockade in mismatch repair-deficient tumors. On the study more broadly: Patients had about 13 mismatch repair-deficient cancer types and were previously treated and progressing. Regarding the study as a whole: Tumor-resident clones, often absent from pretreatment blood, expanded after pembrolizumab and then contracted.

Three pembrolizumab responders had their TCRs sequenced. Trimming stripped 4 bases from V and 4 bases from J, with 11 bases between. CDR1 and CDR2 from the germline V gene are SGHRS and YFSETQ. The CDR3 has 13 amino acids. Repertoires were generated with immunoSEQ multiplex PCR, while TCRdb's copy carries only in-frame clones and drops some. Among more than 85,000 clones listed, over 65% were seen once. The clonotype comes from an adult with mismatch repair-deficient cancer. The sequencing here drew on peripheral blood, taken roughly 36 weeks after starting pembrolizumab. The rearrangement joins TRBV5-1 to TRBJ1-1; no reliable D call. The CDR3 nucleotides read TGCGCCAGCAGCATCGTAGCCAGCACTGAAGCTTTCTTT. Protein product: CASSIVASTEAFF.